Listed below are T cell receptor beta chains from one sample, sequenced in a study of blood T cells in healthy people across ages. TCRdb recomputed calls from the 5' RACE reads with MiXCR, one row per CDR3 protein. This table has hundreds of thousands of distinct CDR3 sequences, more than 40% appearing once. The specimen sequenced was blood. The receptors were gathered from a woman aged 60-75 years in good health. The CDR3 runs from the conserved cysteine through the conserved F or W. D genes are given only for firm matches. A row's size may be missing; if present it is once, few, many or a size class.

D gene: NA
clone size: many
J gene: TRBJ2-7
V gene: TRBV7-2
CDR3 DNA: TGTGCCAGCAGTTCCGGACCACTCCTGTACTTC
CDR3 protein: CASSSGPLLYF

D gene: NA
clone size: NA
J gene: TRBJ2-5
V gene: TRBV10-3
CDR3 DNA: TGTGCCATCAGCCCGACAGACCGAGAGACCCAGTACTTC
CDR3 protein: CAISPTDRETQYF

D gene: NA
clone size: few
J gene: TRBJ1-6
V gene: TRBV12-3/TRBV12-4
CDR3 DNA: TGTGCCAGCAGTTTAGCCCGCTTTAATTCACCCCTCCACTTT
CDR3 protein: CASSLARFNSPLHF

D gene: TRBD1
clone size: NA
J gene: TRBJ2-5
V gene: TRBV6-5
CDR3 DNA: TGTGCCACCCACGACAGGGGGAAGACCCAGTACTTC
CDR3 protein: CATHDRGKTQYF

D gene: NA
clone size: NA
J gene: TRBJ2-5
V gene: TRBV5-6
CDR3 DNA: TGTGCCAGCAGCTTACTCCCGGGGACCCAGTACTTC
CDR3 protein: CASSLLPGTQYF

D gene: TRBD1
clone size: few
J gene: TRBJ1-2
V gene: TRBV6-1
CDR3 DNA: TGTGCCAGCAGTGGAATGGACAGGGGGTTTGGCTACACCTTC
CDR3 protein: CASSGMDRGFGYTF

D gene: TRBD1
clone size: NA
J gene: TRBJ1-4
V gene: TRBV12-3/TRBV12-4
CDR3 DNA: TGTGCCAGCAGTCCAGCCGGACAGGGAGGAGAAAAACTGTTTTTT
CDR3 protein: CASSPAGQGGEKLFF

D gene: NA
clone size: once
J gene: TRBJ1-2
V gene: TRBV6-1
CDR3 DNA: TGTACCAGCAGTGGGTACAGGGAGGTTGGCTACACCTTC
CDR3 protein: CTSSGYREVGYTF

D gene: TRBD2
clone size: NA
J gene: TRBJ2-1
V gene: TRBV6-2/TRBV6-3
CDR3 DNA: TGTGCCAGCAGTTCCCCGGGACTAGGGTTCGATGAGCAGTTCTTC
CDR3 protein: CASSSPGLGFDEQFF

D gene: NA
clone size: NA
J gene: TRBJ2-1
V gene: TRBV7-7
CDR3 DNA: TGTGCCAGCAGCGCAACGGGGACAACCGATGAGCAGTTCTTC
CDR3 protein: CASSATGTTDEQFF

D gene: NA
clone size: NA
J gene: TRBJ2-1
V gene: TRBV10-3
CDR3 DNA: TGTGCCATCAGCGCAGGACAGGGCCGGGAGGAGACCCAGTTCTTC
CDR3 protein: CAISAGQGREETQFF

D gene: TRBD2
clone size: NA
J gene: TRBJ2-1
V gene: TRBV5-1
CDR3 DNA: TGCGCCAGCAGCACTACTAGCGGGATAAGGAATGAGCAGTTCTTC
CDR3 protein: CASSTTSGIRNEQFF

D gene: TRBD2
clone size: few
J gene: TRBJ2-1
V gene: TRBV12-3/TRBV12-4
CDR3 DNA: TGTGCCAGCAGTTCCAACCTGGGACTAGCGAACCCCGCTGGGTCCTACAATGAGCAGTTCTTC
CDR3 protein: CASSSNLGLANPAGSYNEQFF

D gene: TRBD2
clone size: NA
J gene: TRBJ2-5
V gene: TRBV19
CDR3 DNA: TGTGCCAGTAGATTGAATAGCGGGGGGGTTGAGTACTTC
CDR3 protein: CASRLNSGGVEYF

D gene: TRBD2
clone size: NA
J gene: TRBJ2-5
V gene: TRBV4-1
CDR3 DNA: TGCGCCAGCAGCCAAGAGCCTGGGGCGGGGGAGGAGCAGTACTTC
CDR3 protein: CASSQEPGAGEEQYF

D gene: TRBD2
clone size: NA
J gene: TRBJ2-1
V gene: TRBV9
CDR3 DNA: TGTGCCAGCAGCGTAGGAGCGGGAGGGCCCTCTGTGAATGAGCAGTTCTTC
CDR3 protein: CASSVGAGGPSVNEQFF

D gene: TRBD1
clone size: NA
J gene: TRBJ2-2
V gene: TRBV27
CDR3 DNA: TGTGCCAGCAGTCCCGACTGGGGACAGGGGGCCGGGGAGCTGTTTTTT
CDR3 protein: CASSPDWGQGAGELFF

D gene: NA
clone size: NA
J gene: TRBJ1-2
V gene: TRBV7-9
CDR3 DNA: TGTGCCAGCAGCTTAGCGGAGGGGGGCTACACCTTC
CDR3 protein: CASSLAEGGYTF

D gene: NA
clone size: NA
J gene: TRBJ2-5
V gene: TRBV24-1
CDR3 DNA: TGTGCCACCAGTGACCGGCTGGACAGCATCCAAGAGACCCAGTACTTC
CDR3 protein: CATSDRLDSIQETQYF

D gene: TRBD2
clone size: NA
J gene: TRBJ2-3
V gene: TRBV7-9
CDR3 DNA: TGTGCCAGCAGCCTCCACAGCGGGGCGGTTAGCACAGATACGCAGTATTTT
CDR3 protein: CASSLHSGAVSTDTQYF

D gene: TRBD2
clone size: NA
J gene: TRBJ2-1
V gene: TRBV4-1
CDR3 DNA: TGCGCCAGCAGCCAAGAGGCTAGCGGGACAGTTTACAATGAGCAGTTCTTC
CDR3 protein: CASSQEASGTVYNEQFF

D gene: NA
clone size: NA
J gene: TRBJ2-1
V gene: TRBV18
CDR3 DNA: TGTGCCAGCTCACCCGGGACACCTATGTACAATGAGCAGTTCTTC
CDR3 protein: CASSPGTPMYNEQFF

D gene: NA
clone size: NA
J gene: TRBJ1-4
V gene: TRBV3-1
CDR3 DNA: TGTGCCAGCAGCCAAGACGGCGTCGACGGACAGCAACTGTTTTTT
CDR3 protein: CASSQDGVDGQQLFF

D gene: NA
clone size: NA
J gene: TRBJ2-4
V gene: TRBV6-5
CDR3 DNA: TGTGCCACCCAGGCCCCACTAGCCAAAAACATTCAGTACTTC
CDR3 protein: CATQAPLAKNIQYF

D gene: NA
clone size: many
J gene: TRBJ2-3
V gene: TRBV7-2
CDR3 DNA: TGTGCCAGCAGCTTAGTTGGTAGCGGTAGCACAGATACGCAGTATTTT
CDR3 protein: CASSLVGSGSTDTQYF

D gene: TRBD2
clone size: many
J gene: TRBJ2-1
V gene: TRBV29-1
CDR3 DNA: TGCAGCGTCCTAAAAACGGCTAGCGGGGAATACAATGAGCAGTTCTTC
CDR3 protein: CSVLKTASGEYNEQFF

D gene: NA
clone size: few
J gene: TRBJ1-5
V gene: TRBV28
CDR3 DNA: TGTGCCAGCAGTTTAAAGCCCCCTAGGAGCAATCAGCCCCAGCATTTT
CDR3 protein: CASSLKPPRSNQPQHF

D gene: NA
clone size: few
J gene: TRBJ2-6
V gene: TRBV12-3/TRBV12-4
CDR3 DNA: TGTGCCAGCAGTTTACCCCCTGGGGCCAACGTCCTGACTTTC
CDR3 protein: CASSLPPGANVLTF

D gene: NA
clone size: NA
J gene: TRBJ2-3
V gene: TRBV9
CDR3 DNA: TGTGCCAGCAGCGTAGCAAGTGACACAGATACGCAGTATTTT
CDR3 protein: CASSVASDTDTQYF

D gene: NA
clone size: NA
J gene: TRBJ2-5
V gene: TRBV7-9
CDR3 DNA: TGTGCCAGCAGCCATGTGAGGCAGACCCAGTACTTC
CDR3 protein: CASSHVRQTQYF

D gene: NA
clone size: NA
J gene: TRBJ2-1
V gene: TRBV2
CDR3 DNA: TGTGCCAGCAGTGAAGCCCTGGCAGAGGGGCAGTTCTTC
CDR3 protein: CASSEALAEGQFF

D gene: NA
clone size: NA
J gene: TRBJ2-5
V gene: TRBV20-1
CDR3 DNA: TGCAGTGCTAGAGACGGCTATACCCAAGAGACCCAGTACTTC
CDR3 protein: CSARDGYTQETQYF

D gene: TRBD1
clone size: NA
J gene: TRBJ1-5
V gene: TRBV12-3/TRBV12-4
CDR3 DNA: TGTGCCAGCAGACACGGGACAGAAAATCAGCCCCAGCATTTT
CDR3 protein: CASRHGTENQPQHF

D gene: NA
clone size: NA
J gene: TRBJ1-1
V gene: TRBV7-9
CDR3 DNA: TGTGCCAGCACCCGTGGAAGTTCGGGGAACACTGAAGCTTTCTTT
CDR3 protein: CASTRGSSGNTEAFF

D gene: NA
clone size: NA
J gene: TRBJ2-5
V gene: TRBV20-1
CDR3 DNA: TGCAGTGCTAGATCTTTAGCGGATATCCAAGAGACCCAGTACTTC
CDR3 protein: CSARSLADIQETQYF

D gene: TRBD2
clone size: NA
J gene: TRBJ2-3
V gene: TRBV7-9
CDR3 DNA: TGTGCCAGCAGCTTAAGATCACTAGCGGGAGTCCCAGATACGCAGTATTTT
CDR3 protein: CASSLRSLAGVPDTQYF

D gene: NA
clone size: many
J gene: TRBJ1-2
V gene: TRBV3-1
CDR3 DNA: TGTGCCAGCAGCCAAGTGGAATATGGCTACACCTTC
CDR3 protein: CASSQVEYGYTF

D gene: TRBD1
clone size: few
J gene: TRBJ2-7
V gene: TRBV20-1
CDR3 DNA: TGCAGTGTAACGAAGGGACAGGGGCAAATAGGCGAGCAGTACTTC
CDR3 protein: CSVTKGQGQIGEQYF

D gene: TRBD2
clone size: NA
J gene: TRBJ2-5
V gene: TRBV7-2
CDR3 DNA: TGTGCCAGCAGCTGGACTAGTGGACACCAAGAGACCCAGTACTTC
CDR3 protein: CASSWTSGHQETQYF

D gene: TRBD2
clone size: NA
J gene: TRBJ2-5
V gene: TRBV27
CDR3 DNA: TGTGCCAGCAGTTTATCGGGGGTAGCGGGGGTGGAGACCCAGTACTTC
CDR3 protein: CASSLSGVAGVETQYF

D gene: TRBD1
clone size: many
J gene: TRBJ2-3
V gene: TRBV29-1
CDR3 DNA: TGCAGCGTTGAGGGATGGGACAGACCTAGCACAGATACGCAGTATTTT
CDR3 protein: CSVEGWDRPSTDTQYF

D gene: NA
clone size: NA
J gene: TRBJ1-2
V gene: TRBV29-1
CDR3 DNA: TGCAGCGTTGAAAGAACGACCGGGTTACAAACTCTATATGGCTACACCTTC
CDR3 protein: CSVERTTGLQTLYGYTF

D gene: TRBD2
clone size: NA
J gene: TRBJ2-3
V gene: TRBV6-5
CDR3 DNA: TGTGCCAGCAGCCAAAGCGGGGGTGCAGATACGCAGTATTTT
CDR3 protein: CASSQSGGADTQYF

D gene: NA
clone size: many
J gene: TRBJ2-1
V gene: TRBV29-1
CDR3 DNA: TGCAGCGTTGAAGAAGGGTCCGGTAATGAGCAGTTCTTC
CDR3 protein: CSVEEGSGNEQFF

D gene: TRBD1
clone size: once
J gene: TRBJ1-2
V gene: TRBV28
CDR3 DNA: TGTGCCAGCAGTGCCTACACAGGGGGCGGCTATGGCTACACCTTC
CDR3 protein: CASSAYTGGGYGYTF

D gene: NA
clone size: NA
J gene: TRBJ2-7
V gene: TRBV25-1
CDR3 DNA: TGTGCCAGCAGTGAAGAAATGAGGAGACCCTACGAGCAGTACTTC
CDR3 protein: CASSEEMRRPYEQYF

D gene: TRBD2
clone size: NA
J gene: TRBJ2-2
V gene: TRBV12-3/TRBV12-4
CDR3 DNA: TGTGCCACCCGGGGGGGTTTGGCCGGGGAGCTGTTTTTT
CDR3 protein: CATRGGLAGELFF

D gene: NA
clone size: NA
J gene: TRBJ2-7
V gene: TRBV21-1
CDR3 DNA: TGTGCCAGCAGCAAAGTTCGATACCGGACCTCCTACGAGCAGTACTTC
CDR3 protein: CASSKVRYRTSYEQYF

D gene: NA
clone size: NA
J gene: TRBJ2-4
V gene: TRBV19
CDR3 DNA: TGTGCCAGTAGTATAGGGGCAAGACTAGCCAAAAACATTCAGTACTTC
CDR3 protein: CASSIGARLAKNIQYF

D gene: NA
clone size: NA
J gene: TRBJ2-1
V gene: TRBV14
CDR3 DNA: TGTGCCAGCAGCCCCCCGGGACAAACTTTCAAGGAGCAGTTCTTC
CDR3 protein: CASSPPGQTFKEQFF

D gene: TRBD1
clone size: NA
J gene: TRBJ2-1
V gene: TRBV29-1
CDR3 DNA: TGCAGCGTCGGAGGGGACAGGGGGGGAGAGACCCAGTTCTTC
CDR3 protein: CSVGGDRGGETQFF